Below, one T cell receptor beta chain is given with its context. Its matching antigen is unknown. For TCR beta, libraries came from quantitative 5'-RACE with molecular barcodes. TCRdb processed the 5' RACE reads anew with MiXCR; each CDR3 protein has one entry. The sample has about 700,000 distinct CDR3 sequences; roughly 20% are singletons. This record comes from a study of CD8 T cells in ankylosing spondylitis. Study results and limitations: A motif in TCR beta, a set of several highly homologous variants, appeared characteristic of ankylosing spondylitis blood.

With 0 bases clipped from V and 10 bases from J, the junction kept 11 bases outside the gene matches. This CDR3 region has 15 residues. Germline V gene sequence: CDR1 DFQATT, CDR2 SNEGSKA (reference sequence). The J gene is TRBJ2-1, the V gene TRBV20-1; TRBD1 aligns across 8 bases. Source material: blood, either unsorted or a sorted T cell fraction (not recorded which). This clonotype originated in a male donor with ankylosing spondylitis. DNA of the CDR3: TGCAGTGCTAGAGAGGGACAGGCCCCGTTACGGGAGCAGTTCTTC. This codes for CSAREGQAPLREQFF.